This TCR beta chain was sequenced in a study of monozygotic twins with inflammatory bowel disease. General observations from the study: No single strong signal or clonotype associated with IBD was supported.

Germline values: CDR1 SGHRS, CDR2 YFSETQ. This CDR3 spans 16 amino acids. As for this clonotype: Its specificity is unknown.

TCRdb reprocessed the 5' RACE reads and reports one entry per CDR3 protein, with no DNA. Its clone listing holds approximately 40,000 distinct CDR3 sequences. The sequenced sample consisted of blood. This receptor was obtained from a human donor with ulcerative colitis or Crohn's disease, or a healthy co-twin of an affected twin (not recorded which). The chain carries TRBV5-1 and TRBJ1-1; without DNA, the TCRdb call of TRBD1 cannot be checked. The CDR3 here is CASSLDLGVTNTEAFF.